The text below deals with one TCR beta chain. Its antigen remains unidentified. No much larger clonotype is one base removed from it; base qualities were not supplied. The method behind the library was the immunoSEQ multiplex PCR assay. The multiplex PCR relied on a mix of 60 forward primers for TCR Vbeta segments and 13 reverse primers for TCR Jbeta segments. A multiplex PCR assay on genomic DNA amplified the CDR3 region of rearranged TCR beta genes. On the Illumina HiSeq System, the amplified TCR beta libraries were sequenced as 87-base-pair reads. The original pipeline was this. Across the 640 or so repertoires, a later analysis counted about 81 million unique TCR beta chains, around 11 million of which were shared by at least two donors. Raw reads were error-corrected and collapsed into unique sequences with a nearest-neighbor algorithm that merged closely related sequences to remove PCR and sequencing errors. CDR3 sequences were aligned to IMGT reference sequences to assign V, D and J gene segments. For a sequence to be retained, a match of at least six nucleotides was required to both a V gene segment and a J gene segment. A rearrangement was called productive if the CDR3 had no stop codons and remained in frame with V and J, and every other rearrangement was called non-productive. Following IMGT convention, CDR3 was defined as the stretch from the second conserved V-encoded cysteine up to the conserved J-encoded phenylalanine. In an earlier analysis of roughly 580 of the donors, sequences lacking an unambiguous match to a single V gene segment were excluded. An earlier analysis of 450 to 650 of the donors called V segments functional above 56.7% productive rearrangements and segregating when the between-donor standard deviation exceeded 5%. A statistical classification framework was developed to diagnose cytomegalovirus status using the catalog of TCR beta chain sequences. V and J gene assignment, in a later analysis, came from comparing TCR nucleotide sequences with IMGT/GENE-DB human TR gene sequences. Using the TCRdist pipeline, a later analysis assigned CDR3 sequences along with most-parsimonious VDJ recombination scenarios. In a later analysis, each TCR beta chain was defined by its CDR3 amino acid sequence together with its V-gene family, and reads lacking a unique V-gene family were excluded. To address suspected cross-contamination and a sequencing artifact, a later analysis removed under 600 highly shared, low-generation-probability nucleotide sequences. A later analysis calculated a clonal expansion index for each public chain from normalized within-repertoire ranks of inferred template counts. In a later analysis, generation probabilities were computed using a VDJ recombination model fitted to out-of-frame rearrangements, and the results were checked against IGoR. In a later analysis, hypergeometric tests were used to score TCR-TCR, TCR-HLA and TCR-CMV co-occurrence, with a repertoire-size bias correction applied to TCR pairs. A later analysis estimated false discovery rates by permuting HLA or CMV assignments 20 times. A later analysis grouped co-occurring TCRs with DBSCAN, adding TCRdist sequence similarity when clustering within HLA-allele-positive subsets. For co-occurrence clustering, repertoires with fewer than 30,000 or more than 120,000 public chains were excluded, along with five repertoires with anomalous nucleotide sharing. TCRdb's version of the immuneACCESS table is confined to in-frame rearrangements and falls short of the full clone set. An unresolved V gene accounts for under half of the shortfall where checked; the remainder is of unknown origin. V and J calls and clone size come straight from that table; D and trimming were deduced from the DNA. The sample yields approximately 160,000 clones; roughly 80% were counted once. Approximately 13% of the sample rests with the top ten.

In the germline V gene (reference sequence), CDR1 corresponds to LNHDA and CDR2 to SQIVND. V is trimmed back by 1 base and J by 1 base, and the junction contains 6 bases that no gene match accounts for. The CDR3 sequence holds 16 residues, the cysteine and phenylalanine included. Of all the DNA, just the CDR3 is kept, 48 bases in frame from base 1. The data originate from a study of cytomegalovirus exposure and HLA in healthy donors (dated by TCRdb to the late 2010s). Regarding the complete study: In an earlier analysis of 587 of the donors, approximately 260 Gb of sequence data and 90 million to 120 million unique TCR beta sequences from some 170 million T cells were reported. The aim of the study was to test whether cataloging public T cell receptors could identify signatures of past pathogen exposure. Of the roughly 410 genotyped donors, approximately 81% were placed in the genetic ancestry cluster associated with self-reported Caucasian donors. Among about 400 genotyped donors of the cohort, an average of about 220,000 unique TCR beta nucleotide sequences was sequenced per donor, of which 15% to 20% were non-productive. All discovery cohort repertoires had been generated using a single sequencing platform. To predict cytomegalovirus infection status, the study combined high-throughput TCR immunosequencing, statistical association of individual TCRs with disease status, and machine learning. HLA typing covered class I and class II loci at four-digit resolution. Besides the first cohort of approximately 710 subjects, a separate validation cohort made up of 95 to 150 different subjects was used. Donor age, sex, ethnicity and CMV serostatus were collected together with the repertoire data. A later analysis re-examined previously published TCR beta repertoires from about 670 donors and added high-resolution HLA genotyping to investigate patterns of TCR occurrence. The later analysis used no new phenotypic data to find candidate immune exposures, relying instead on TCR beta sequences and their occurrence across donors. An earlier analysis of 587 of the donors used high-throughput TCR beta sequencing to judge whether each TCR beta V gene segment behaved as functional or pseudogenic. An early release that covered approximately 600 HLA-typed donors contained approximately 300 gigabases of sequencing data and tens of millions of unique TCR sequences. The number of donors typed differed by locus, with 629-630 for A, B, C, DRB1 and DQB1, about 500 for DQA1, 600 to 610 for DPA1, and approximately 470 for DPB1. A later genetic analysis used genome-wide SNP genotypes for about 65% of the roughly 670 donors, treating that subset as a discovery cohort. Because of strong linkage in the cohort, four or five DR-DQ haplotypes were treated as single units for association and clustering. The study used immunosequencing to profile the T cell repertoires of more than 650 subjects and linked those repertoires to cytomegalovirus serostatus. Paper-wide results and their limitations: A later analysis reported that several top co-occurrence clusters appeared linked to parvovirus B19, influenza, CMV and Epstein-Barr virus. A total of 164 TCR beta chains were listed by the study as associated with cytomegalovirus. In both the original and validation cohorts, the classifier was reported to diagnose cytomegalovirus status with high specificity and sensitivity. A later genetic analysis reported fewer N-insertions in productive TCRs among donors in an Asian-associated ancestry cluster than the roughly 720-donor mean. For the cohort, immune exposure information was limited to CMV serostatus. Compared with equally common non-associated chains, HLA-associated TCR beta chains in a later analysis were more clonally expanded and had lower generation probabilities. In a later analysis, 16,951 TCR beta sequences were associated with specific HLA alleles at a false discovery rate of 0.05. HLA typing was unavailable for some donors at each locus, so association tests used only the typed subset. A later analysis found that most CMV-associated TCR beta chains appeared HLA-restricted, with HLA associations seemingly driven largely by CMV exposure. According to the authors, the approach could potentially be generalized to other disease states and immunological phenotypes. Broadly in line with IMGT annotations, most TCR beta V segments showed up in productive rearrangements about 90% or about 30% of the time in an earlier analysis of some 590 of the donors. According to a later analysis, TCR association rates differed among HLA loci, with DRB1 alleles showing the most associated TCRs and HLA-C alleles showing the fewest. When HLA alleles, especially DR and DQ, strongly co-occurred, TCR associations were difficult to assign to individual alleles. Seventeen rarely observed V segments, including chromosome 9 orphons, were excluded from the earlier analysis of 550 to 700 of the donors because counts were too low. The sequencing pipeline was judged likely to have produced a cluster of highly shared sequence variants as a technical artifact. The 87-base-pair reads could not distinguish some IMGT-functional V segments, including TRBV6-2 and TRBV6-3, so those segments were excluded. V-gene and J-gene trimming of TCR beta chains was associated with a missense DCLRE1C variant in a later genetic analysis, and the association was replicated in an independent cohort. Correlated functional status among segregating V segments might be attributable to linkage disequilibrium, but an unknown experimental factor could not be ruled out. The presence/absence analyses assumed that sequencing depth was roughly uniform across donors, and that assumption may not be true. The cohort was sequenced for TCR beta chains only, and without alpha or paired-chain data the features that could be detected were limited. A further reported finding was that TCR beta sequences accurately predicted the HLA-A and HLA-B alleles for most subjects in the first cohort. Across donors, most TCR sequences were observed very rarely, whereas some public TCRs were present in many individuals. Three of the identified cytomegalovirus-associated TCR beta chains were confirmed in vitro to be specific for cytomegalovirus antigens.

The cohort consisted of more than 650 healthy bone marrow donors. All cohort members were sampled while nominally healthy, although unrecorded immune exposures were likely present. The donor was CMV seropositive and was included in the group of 290 or so seropositive cohort members. Each donor provided a peripheral blood sample, and peripheral blood mononuclear cells were used for TCR beta sequencing. The Qiagen DNeasy Blood Extraction Kit was used to extract genomic DNA from the blood cell samples. The material sequenced was PBMCs. This sequence originates from a woman between 45 and 60 years old in good health and CMV-seropositive. The chain couples TRBV19 to TRBJ2-5, and TRBD1 aligns with 7 junction nucleotides. The nucleotide sequence reads as follows: TGTGCCAGTAGTATAGCGGGGCACAGGGGCCAAGAGACCCAGTACTTC. This is translated as CASSIAGHRGQETQYF. The CDR3, completed at both ends by the reference TRBV19 and TRBJ2-5 genes, gives the full variable domain DGGITQSPKYLFRKEGQNVTLSCEQNLNHDAMYWYRQDPGQGLRLIYYSQIVNDFQKGDIAEGYSVSREKKESFPLTVTSAQKNPTAFYLCASSIAGHRGQETQYFGPGTRLLVL.